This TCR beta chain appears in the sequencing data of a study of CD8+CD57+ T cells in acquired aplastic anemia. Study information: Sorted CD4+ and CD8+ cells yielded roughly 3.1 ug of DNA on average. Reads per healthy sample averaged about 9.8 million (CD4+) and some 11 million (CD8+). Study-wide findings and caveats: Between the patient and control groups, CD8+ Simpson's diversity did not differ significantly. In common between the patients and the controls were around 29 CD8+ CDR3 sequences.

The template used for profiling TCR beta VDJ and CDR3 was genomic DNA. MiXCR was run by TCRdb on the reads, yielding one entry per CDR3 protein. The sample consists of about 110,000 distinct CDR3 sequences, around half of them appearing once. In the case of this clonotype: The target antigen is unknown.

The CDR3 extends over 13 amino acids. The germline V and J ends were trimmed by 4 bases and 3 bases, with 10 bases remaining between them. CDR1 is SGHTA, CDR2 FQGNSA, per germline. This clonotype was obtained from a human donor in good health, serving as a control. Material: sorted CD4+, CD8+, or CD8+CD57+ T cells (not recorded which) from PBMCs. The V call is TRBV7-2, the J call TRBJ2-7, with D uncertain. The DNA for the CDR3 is TGTGCCAGCAGCTCGGGTCCCTACTACGAGCAGTACTTC. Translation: CASSSGPYYEQYF.